This record concerns one T cell receptor (beta chain) sequence. Its specificity is not known. CDR3 length equals 17 residues. Trimming removed 1 base from V and 3 bases from J, with 19 bases in between. In germline, CDR1 is MGHRA, CDR2 YSYEKL. These data are taken from a study of cytomegalovirus exposure and HLA in healthy donors. Study results and caveats: Donors belonging to an Asian-associated ancestry cluster reportedly showed fewer N-insertions in productive TCRs than the roughly 670-donor mean, according to what a later analysis found. In terms of immune exposure information, only CMV serostatus was available.

It was with 60 Vbeta and 13 Jbeta primers that the PCR ran. Method: immunoSEQ multiplex PCR; TCRdb's copy keeps in-frame clones and lacks some. Of about 100,000 clones listed, under 85% are singletons. The receptor was derived from a female donor in good health and CMV-seropositive. The rearrangement uses TRBV4-1 and TRBJ2-7, with D maybe TRBD1 (6 bases). The sample was PBMCs. CDR3 coding DNA: TGCGCCAGCAGCCAAGCAAATGCCGGACAGAAAGTCTACGAGCAGTACTTC. This codes for CASSQANAGQKVYEQYF.